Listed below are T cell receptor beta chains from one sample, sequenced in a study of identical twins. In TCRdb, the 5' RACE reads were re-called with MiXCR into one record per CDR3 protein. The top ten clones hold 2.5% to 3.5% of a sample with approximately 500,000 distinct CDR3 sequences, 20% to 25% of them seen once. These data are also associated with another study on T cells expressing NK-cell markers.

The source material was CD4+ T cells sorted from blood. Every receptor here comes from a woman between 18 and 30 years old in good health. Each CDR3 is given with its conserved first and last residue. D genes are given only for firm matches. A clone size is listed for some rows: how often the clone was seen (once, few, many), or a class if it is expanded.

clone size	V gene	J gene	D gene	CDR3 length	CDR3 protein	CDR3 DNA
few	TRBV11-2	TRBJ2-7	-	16	CASSARKTPGPYEQYF	TGTGCCAGCAGCGCCCGAAAGACCCCTGGACCTTACGAGCAGTACTTC
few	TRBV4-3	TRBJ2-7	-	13	CASSQDRRYEQYF	TGCGCCAGCAGCCAAGATCGGCGCTACGAGCAGTACTTC
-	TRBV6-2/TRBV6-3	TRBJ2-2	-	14	CASSLPVYTGELFF	TGTGCCAGCAGCCTACCCGTCTACACCGGGGAGCTGTTTTTT
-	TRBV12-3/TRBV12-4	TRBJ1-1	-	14	CASSVQGLQTEAFF	TGTGCCAGCAGTGTACAGGGTTTGCAGACTGAAGCTTTCTTT
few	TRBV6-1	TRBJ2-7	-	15	CASRNRGVFSYEQYF	TGTGCCAGCAGAAACCGGGGAGTTTTTTCCTACGAGCAGTACTTC
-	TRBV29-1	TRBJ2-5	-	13	CSVEGNTQETQYF	TGCAGCGTTGAAGGGAACACTCAAGAGACCCAGTACTTC
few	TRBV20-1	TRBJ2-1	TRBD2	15	CSASSLAGGHNEQFF	TGCAGTGCTAGTTCACTAGCGGGGGGGCACAATGAGCAGTTCTTC
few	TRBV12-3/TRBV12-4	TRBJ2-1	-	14	CASSPSGANNEQFF	TGTGCCAGCAGTCCATCAGGGGCCAACAATGAGCAGTTCTTC
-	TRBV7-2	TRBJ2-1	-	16	CASNPSLARRAYEQFF	TGTGCCAGCAACCCCTCGCTAGCGCGAAGGGCGTATGAGCAGTTCTTC
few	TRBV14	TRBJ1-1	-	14	CASSRGDGYTEAFF	TGTGCCAGCAGCCGAGGAGACGGGTACACTGAAGCTTTCTTT
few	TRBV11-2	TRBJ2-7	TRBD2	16	CASSLMLAGPYVEQYF	TGTGCCAGCAGCTTAATGCTAGCGGGGCCCTATGTCGAGCAGTACTTC
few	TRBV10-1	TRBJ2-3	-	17	CASSEGGGPGPSDTQYF	TGCGCCAGCAGTGAGGGTGGGGGGCCAGGTCCGTCCGATACGCAGTATTTT
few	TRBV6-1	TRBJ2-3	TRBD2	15	CASSRTSGGGYTQYF	TGTGCCAGCAGCCGCACGAGCGGGGGAGGTTATACGCAGTATTTT
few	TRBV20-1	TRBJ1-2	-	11	CSAVDYYGYTF	TGCAGTGCCGTGGACTACTATGGCTACACCTTC
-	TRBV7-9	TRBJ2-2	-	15	CASDGRREVTGELFF	TGTGCCAGCGACGGGCGCAGGGAGGTTACCGGGGAGCTGTTTTTT
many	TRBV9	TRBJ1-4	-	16	CASSERGTPGNEKLFF	TGTGCCAGCAGCGAACGGGGGACCCCGGGCAATGAAAAACTGTTTTTT
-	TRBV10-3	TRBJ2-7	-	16	CAISGSGGRGVDEQYF	TGTGCCATCAGTGGTTCCGGGGGGCGCGGGGTTGACGAGCAGTACTTC
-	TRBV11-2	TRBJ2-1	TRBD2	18	CASSLVGTSGRDYNEQFF	TGTGCCAGCAGCTTAGTGGGGACTAGCGGGAGGGATTACAATGAGCAGTTCTTC
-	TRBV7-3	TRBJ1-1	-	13	CASSLTEGLKPFF	TGTGCCAGCAGCTTAACCGAGGGCCTCAAGCCTTTCTTT
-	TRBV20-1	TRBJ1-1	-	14	CSALAGIMNTEAFF	TGCAGTGCCTTAGCAGGGATAATGAACACTGAAGCTTTCTTT
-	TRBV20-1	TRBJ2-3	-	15	CSARDKDGGRYTQYF	TGCAGTGCTAGAGATAAGGATGGGGGGCGGTATACGCAGTATTTT
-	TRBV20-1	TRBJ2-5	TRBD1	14	CSGKGQLYQETQYF	TGCAGTGGAAAGGGACAGCTGTACCAAGAGACCCAGTACTTC
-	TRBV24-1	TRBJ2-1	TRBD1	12	CATGQGGNEQFF	TGTGCCACAGGACAGGGGGGGAATGAGCAGTTCTTC
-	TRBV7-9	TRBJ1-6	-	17	CASSRSRTVGENSPLHF	TGTGCCAGCAGCCGATCTAGGACAGTGGGGGAGAATTCACCCCTCCACTTT
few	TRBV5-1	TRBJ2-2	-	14	CASTSVKPTGELFF	TGCGCCAGCACTAGTGTTAAACCAACCGGGGAGCTGTTTTTT
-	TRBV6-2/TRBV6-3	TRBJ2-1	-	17	CASNTAHGRSSYNEQFF	TGTGCCAGCAATACGGCTCACGGGAGATCCTCCTACAATGAGCAGTTCTTC
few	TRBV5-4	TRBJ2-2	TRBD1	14	CASRVTGGTGELFF	TGTGCCAGCAGAGTCACAGGGGGGACCGGGGAGCTGTTTTTT
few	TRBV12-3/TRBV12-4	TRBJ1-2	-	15	CASSLAGGRRYGYTF	TGTGCCAGCAGTTTGGCCGGAGGGCGTCGGTATGGCTACACCTTC
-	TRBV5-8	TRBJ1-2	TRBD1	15	CASSPSQGDYYGYTF	TGTGCCAGCAGCCCCAGTCAGGGGGATTACTATGGCTACACCTTC
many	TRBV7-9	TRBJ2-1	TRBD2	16	CASSSTSGFWVSEQFF	TGTGCCAGCAGCTCCACTAGCGGGTTCTGGGTATCTGAGCAGTTCTTC
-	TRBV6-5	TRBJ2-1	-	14	CASSYLGVYNEQFF	TGTGCCAGCAGTTACTTGGGGGTATACAATGAGCAGTTCTTC
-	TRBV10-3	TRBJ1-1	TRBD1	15	CAIRERTGMDTEAFF	TGTGCCATCAGGGAGAGGACAGGGATGGACACTGAAGCTTTCTTT
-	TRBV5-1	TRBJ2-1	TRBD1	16	CASTRSGTGVYNEQFF	TGCGCCAGCACCCGAAGCGGGACAGGGGTTTACAATGAGCAGTTCTTC
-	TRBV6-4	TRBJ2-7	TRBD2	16	CASSDSGSGSPHEQYF	TGTGCCAGCAGTGACTCAGGGAGCGGGAGCCCCCACGAGCAGTACTTC
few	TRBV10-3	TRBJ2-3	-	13	CAGSSMGTDTQYF	TGTGCAGGGTCTAGCATGGGCACAGATACGCAGTATTTT
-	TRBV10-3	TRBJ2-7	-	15	CAISGRTGHSYEQYF	TGTGCCATCAGTGGGCGAACAGGGCATTCATACGAGCAGTACTTC
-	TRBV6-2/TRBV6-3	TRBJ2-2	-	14	CASRRGRNTGELFF	TGTGCCAGCCGGAGGGGTAGGAACACCGGGGAGCTGTTTTTT
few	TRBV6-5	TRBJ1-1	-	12	CASKGRNTEAFF	TGTGCCAGCAAAGGAAGGAACACTGAAGCTTTCTTT
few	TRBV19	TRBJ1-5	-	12	CASSLLYQPQHF	TGTGCCAGTAGCCTCTTATATCAGCCCCAGCATTTT
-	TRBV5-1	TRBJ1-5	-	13	CASSLMGDQPQHF	TGCGCCAGCAGCTTGATGGGTGATCAGCCCCAGCATTTT
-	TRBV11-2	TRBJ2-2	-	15	CASSSRVFNTGELFF	TGTGCCAGCAGCTCCAGGGTTTTTAACACCGGGGAGCTGTTTTTT
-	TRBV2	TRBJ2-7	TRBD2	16	CASSEERGVKSYEQYF	TGTGCCAGCAGTGAGGAACGGGGGGTCAAATCCTACGAGCAGTACTTC
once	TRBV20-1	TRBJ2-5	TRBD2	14	CSARVGGGGETQYF	TGCAGTGCTAGAGTAGGCGGGGGGGGAGAGACCCAGTACTTC
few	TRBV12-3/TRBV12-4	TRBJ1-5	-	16	CASSPPGRSLNQPQHF	TGTGCCAGCAGTCCTCCGGGACGGAGCTTAAATCAGCCCCAGCATTTT
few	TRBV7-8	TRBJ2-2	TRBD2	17	CASSLAGGTKNTGELFF	TGTGCCAGCAGCTTAGCCGGCGGGACTAAAAACACCGGGGAGCTGTTTTTT
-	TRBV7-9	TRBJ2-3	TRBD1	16	CASSLDVGGVRDTQYF	TGTGCCAGCAGCTTAGATGTAGGGGGCGTAAGGGATACGCAGTATTTT
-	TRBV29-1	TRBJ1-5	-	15	CSVPPGQPDNQPQHF	TGCAGCGTTCCACCCGGACAGCCAGACAATCAGCCCCAGCATTTT
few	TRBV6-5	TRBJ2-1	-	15	CASSYSPRSYNEQFF	TGTGCCAGCAGTTACTCACCTCGCTCCTACAATGAGCAGTTCTTC
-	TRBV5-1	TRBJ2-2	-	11	CASSQEGELFF	TGCGCCAGCAGCCAAGAGGGGGAGCTGTTTTTT
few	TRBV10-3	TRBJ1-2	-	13	CAISLGTNYGYTF	TGTGCCATCAGCTTAGGGACTAACTATGGCTACACCTTC
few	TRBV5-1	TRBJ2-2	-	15	CASGNSLRNTGELFF	TGCGCCAGCGGCAACAGCCTAAGAAACACCGGGGAGCTGTTTTTT
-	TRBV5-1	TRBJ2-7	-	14	CASSPDGGRYEQYF	TGCGCCAGCAGCCCGGATGGTGGGCGCTACGAGCAGTACTTC
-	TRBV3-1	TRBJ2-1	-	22	CASSPWIHGTGGFGSSYNEQFF	TGTGCCAGCAGCCCCTGGATCCACGGGACTGGGGGCTTTGGAAGCTCCTACAATGAGCAGTTCTTC
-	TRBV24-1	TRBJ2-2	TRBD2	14	CATGTNMNTGELFF	TGTGCCACCGGGACTAACATGAACACCGGGGAGCTGTTTTTT